A single sample gave rise to the 16 T cell receptor beta chains below, sequenced in a study of blood T cells in healthy people across ages (dated by TCRdb to between 2015 and 2017). The library was built by means of 5' RACE. Data came from an Illumina HiSeq 2500. A second 7 to 11 cycle PCR used a sample-barcoded 5' primer and a J-beta primer mix. TCRdb handled the public reads itself, with Q25 trimming in fastp and clone calling in MiXCR, and kept productive beta chains. Identical CDR3 proteins give one entry, which carries the most common genes and DNA. Recorded for this sample are about 780,000 distinct CDR3 sequences; under 80% of them occurred a single time. In total, the top ten clones hold roughly 25% of the sample. Sequenced sample: blood. All receptors derive from a man aged 25-40 years in good health.

The chain couples TRBV9 to TRBJ1-1, with TRBD1 as a possible D gene (6 bases). This CDR3 is 15 amino acids long. Trimming cost V 3 bases and J 1 base, with 13 bases left between them. Germline V lookup: CDR1 SGDLS, CDR2 YYNGEE. The CDR3 nucleotides read TGTGCCAGCAGCGGGGGGGGGGCCCCGAACACTGAAGCTTTCTTT. As protein: CASSGGGAPNTEAFF.

This clonotype was counted only a few times. The chain carries TRBV6-2 or TRBV6-3 and TRBJ1-1; D is uncertain. The V gene lost 8 bases and the J gene lost 5 bases, with 18 bases spanning the gap. Looked up from germline, CDR1 is MNHEY and CDR2 is SVGEGT. The CDR3 extends over 14 amino acids. CDR3 sequence: CASASGRSGTEAFF. The CDR3 coding sequence is TGTGCCAGCGCATCAGGACGGTCGGGGACTGAAGCTTTCTTT.

This clonotype was recorded a few times. The V call is TRBV7-2, the J call TRBJ2-7; weak D call: TRBD1 (6 bases). There are 16 residues in the CDR3. Germline V lookup: CDR1 SGHTA, CDR2 FQGNSA. V shed 3 bases and J shed 6 bases, with 21 bases lying between them. CDR3: CASSLWYETGFAEQYF. In DNA form, the CDR3 reads TGTGCCAGCAGCTTGTGGTACGAGACAGGCTTTGCCGAGCAGTACTTC.

V gene TRBV12-3 or TRBV12-4 combines with J gene TRBJ2-4, with TRBD2 identical over 9 bases. The last part of the DNA fits TRBJ2-7 better; the J call may be wrong. The CDR3 length is 15 residues. CDR3 amino acids: CASSPERGATYEQYF. For the CDR3, the DNA is TGTGCCAGCAGTCCCGAGCGGGGGGCTACCTACGAGCAGTACTTC.

The chain employs TRBV7-8 and TRBJ2-7, with TRBD2 as a possible D gene (6 bases). CDR1 SGHVS and CDR2 FQNEAQ come from the germline V gene. Deletions cut 3 bases from V and 7 bases from J, with 19 bases between. The CDR3 consists of 15 residues. CDR3 protein: CASSFERRGYNEQYF. The CDR3 DNA reads as TGTGCCAGCAGCTTTGAGAGGAGGGGTTACAATGAGCAGTACTTC. Based on the CDR3 plus reference TRBV7-8 and TRBJ2-7, the full variable domain is GAGVSQSPRYKVAKRGQDVALRCDPISGHVSLFWYQQALGQGPEFLTYFQNEAQLDKSGLPSDRFFAERPEGSVSTLKIQRTQQEDSAVYLCASSFERRGYNEQYFGPGTRLTVT.

This chain uses TRBV5-1 with TRBJ2-1; D remains ambiguous. The CDR3 has 13 residues. CDR1 SGHRS and CDR2 YFSETQ come from the germline V gene. Trimming stripped 5 bases from V and 7 bases from J, with 13 bases between. Here the CDR3 reads CASSHPVSNEQFF. DNA of the CDR3: TGCGCCAGCAGTCACCCCGTGTCAAATGAGCAGTTCTTC.

The V gene is TRBV7-2, the J gene TRBJ2-1, with 7 bases fitting TRBD2. V shed 1 base and J 7 bases; nucleotides not matched to a gene: 4. There are 14 residues in the CDR3. Per germline, CDR1 SGHTA and CDR2 FQGNSA. As DNA, the CDR3 is TGTGCCAGCAGCTTAGACGGGGGGAAAAATGAGCAGTTCTTC. Protein product: CASSLDGGKNEQFF. The full variable domain, with the rest looked up from reference TRBV7-2 and TRBJ2-1, is GAGVSQSPSNKVTEKGKDVELRCDPISGHTALYWYRQSLGQGLEFLIYFQGNSAPDKSGLPSDRFSAERTGGSVSTLTIQRTQQEDSAVYLCASSLDGGKNEQFFGPGTRLTVL.

This chain connects TRBV20-1 to TRBJ1-4; possible D gene TRBD1, 5 bases. The CDR3 has 15 residues. Trimming cost V 1 base and J 5 bases, with 14 bases left between them. Germline V gene data show CDR1 as DFQATT and CDR2 as SNEGSKA (reference sequence). DNA of the CDR3: TGCAGTGCTAGAGGGATCGGGGGAGGAAATGAAAAACTGTTTTTT. The encoded protein is CSARGIGGGNEKLFF.

The rearrangement joins TRBV28 to TRBJ2-4, with D perhaps TRBD2 (6 bases). The CDR3 is made up of 15 amino acids. V lost 3 bases and J lost 4, with 13 bases in between. CDR1 is MDHEN and CDR2 is SYDVKM in the germline V gene. CDR3 sequence reads: CASSFYRGTKNIQYF. The DNA for the CDR3 is TGTGCCAGCAGTTTTTACCGGGGGACGAAAAACATTCAGTACTTC.

This chain joins TRBV11-2 and TRBJ2-5; tentatively, D is TRBD1 or TRBD2 (5 bases each). The assigned J gene may be wrong: the sequence end matches TRBJ2-7 better. From germline, CDR1 is SGHAT and CDR2 FQNNGV. The CDR3 contains 14 residues. CDR3 region: CASSLVGTDYEQYF. CDR3 bases: TGTGCCAGCAGCTTAGTCGGGACGGACTACGAGCAGTACTTC.

The chain couples TRBV29-1 to TRBJ2-3, with 12 bases fitting TRBD2. The germline CDR1 and CDR2 sequences are SQVTM and ANQGSEA. V shed 7 bases and J 4 bases; nucleotides not matched to a gene: 9. This CDR3 comprises 15 residues. This CDR3 reads CSAAGLAGISDTQYF. The CDR3 coding sequence is TGCAGCGCTGCTGGACTAGCGGGGATTTCAGATACGCAGTATTTT.

V gene TRBV20-1 combines with J gene TRBJ2-7; D ambiguous. V lost 5 bases to trimming and J lost 3 bases, with 14 bases between them. The CDR3 totals 13 residues. Germline values: CDR1 DFQATT, CDR2 SNEGSKA (reference sequence). CDR3: CSASGHTVYEQYF. The CDR3 DNA sequence: TGCAGTGCTTCTGGCCACACGGTCTACGAGCAGTACTTC.

The V call is TRBV7-2, the J call TRBJ1-3; the match to TRBD1 covers 8 bases. Per the germline V gene, CDR1 is SGHTA and CDR2 is FQGNSA. V trimming: 8 bases; J trimming: 0 bases; junction bases outside the gene matches: 6. CDR3 length: 15 residues. In DNA form, the CDR3 reads TGTGCCAGCCTCCGACAGGGGCCCTCTGGAAACACCATATATTTT. Encoded protein: CASLRQGPSGNTIYF. The full variable domain, in which reference TRBV7-2 and TRBJ1-3 provide the parts outside the CDR3, is GAGVSQSPSNKVTEKGKDVELRCDPISGHTALYWYRQSLGQGLEFLIYFQGNSAPDKSGLPSDRFSAERTGGSVSTLTIQRTQQEDSAVYLCASLRQGPSGNTIYFGEGSWLTVV.

CDR3 sequence (DNA): TGTGCCAGCAGTGAGTTGGGGGATTTCGCCTACGAGCAGTACTTC. Its translation: CASSELGDFAYEQYF. The genes are TRBV25-1 and TRBJ2-7; tentatively, D is TRBD1 or TRBD2 (5 bases each). This CDR3 has 15 residues. V was clipped by 3 bases and J by 2 bases, with 14 bases between them. CDR1 MGHDK and CDR2 SYGVNS come from the germline V gene.

V usage is TRBV6-4 and J usage is TRBJ2-1; 10 bases match TRBD2. V was pared by 8 bases and J by 4 bases, with 5 bases of the junction left unmatched. This CDR3 has 14 amino acids. Germline values: CDR1 MRHNA, CDR2 SNTAGT. As DNA, the CDR3 is TGTGCCAGCGCGCCTAGCGGGGGATACAATGAGCAGTTCTTC. This sequence encodes CASAPSGGYNEQFF.

The rearrangement uses TRBV9 and TRBJ2-7; 7 nucleotides agree with TRBD1. Germline V gives CDR1 SGDLS, CDR2 YYNGEE. This CDR3 is built from 14 residues. V lost 3 bases to trimming and J lost 5 bases; unmatched junction nucleotides: 8. CDR3 coding DNA: TGTGCCAGCAGCGCCCGACAGGGATCCCACGAGCAGTACTTC. Its protein product is CASSARQGSHEQYF.